This T cell receptor (beta chain) is drawn from a study of regulatory T cells in long-lasting Graves disease. Study-level background: Under 3 months of antithyroid drugs had been taken by newly diagnosed Graves' patients. Study-wide results and limits: New patients shared fewer public clonotypes (approximately 1,000) than persistent patients did (around 2,900).

Time point meaning: newly diagnosed GD, antithyroid drugs for less than 3 months. PBMCs were the source of the RNA used for TCR sequencing. This clonotype was observed at least ten times. The antigen remains unidentified. This CDR3 has 13 residues. J lost 8 bases, V lost 4 bases, and 4 bases had no gene match. Germline V gene lookup returns CDR1 GTSNPN and CDR2 SVGIG (reference sequence). CDR3-region Arm-PCR and iRepertoire HTBI primers produced the TCR beta libraries. TCRdb recomputed calls from the multiplex PCR reads with MiXCR, one row per CDR3 protein. The sample carries approximately 490,000 distinct CDR3 sequences, 15% to 20% recorded once. The same data also went into a second study, on T cells in Graves' hyperthyroidism and ophthalmopathy.

The chain employs TRBV30 and TRBJ2-1, with TRBD2 identical over 11 bases. The source is a man between 40 and 49 years old with Graves disease. This specimen consisted of peripheral blood mononuclear cells (PBMCs), obtained at new diagnosis, from a patient treated with antithyroid drugs. CDR3: CAWTSGRYDEQFF. The CDR3 DNA reads TGTGCCTGGACTAGCGGGAGGTACGATGAGCAGTTCTTC.